These 8 T cell receptor beta chains share one sample of origin, sequenced in a study of identical twins. TCRdb re-called the 5' RACE reads through MiXCR, storing one row per CDR3 protein. The table lists 240,000 or so distinct CDR3 sequences, over 9.5% of them singletons, with roughly 3.7% in the top ten. The same data also went into a second study, on yellow fever vaccine responses in identical twins.

The sequenced material came from memory (CD45RO+) T cells sorted from blood. These receptors were obtained from a woman aged 18-29 years in good health.

V gene TRBV6-1 combines with J gene TRBJ2-7; 7 positions agree with TRBD1. J lost 0 bases, V lost 5 bases, and 10 bases had no gene match. Per germline, CDR1 MNHNS and CDR2 SASEGT. This CDR3 is built from 16 residues. The CDR3 loop reads CASSKLPGTASYEQYF. The CDR3 nucleotides are TGTGCCAGCAGTAAACTACCCGGGACAGCCTCCTACGAGCAGTACTTC.

The chain links TRBV18 to TRBJ2-2; 7 nucleotides align to TRBD1. V trimming: 3 bases; J trimming: 2 bases; junction bases outside the gene matches: 6. Germline V gene sequence: CDR1 KGHSH, CDR2 LQKENI. There are 16 residues in the CDR3. In DNA, the CDR3 is TGTGCCAGCTCACCCCCGAACAGGGGAAACACCGGGGAGCTGTTTTTT. Translated: CASSPPNRGNTGELFF. The entire variable domain, with the rest obtained from reference TRBV18 and TRBJ2-2, is as follows: NAGVMQNPRHLVRRRGQEARLRCSPMKGHSHVYWYRQLPEEGLKFMVYLQKENIIDESGMPKERFSAEFPKEGPSILRIQQVVRGDSAAYFCASSPPNRGNTGELFFGEGSRLTVL.

This clonotype was counted only a few times. The V and J genes are TRBV5-5 and TRBJ1-1; D unclear. The CDR3 length is 14 residues. Trimming pared 1 base from V and 3 bases from J, leaving 10 bases between. The germline gives CDR1 SGHKS, CDR2 YYEKEE (reference sequence). The CDR3 protein is CASSLIGDYTEAFF. The CDR3 coding sequence is TGTGCCAGCAGCTTGATCGGAGACTACACTGAAGCTTTCTTT.

This sequence joins TRBV11-2 and TRBJ2-3; no clear D gene. Germline CDR1 and CDR2: SGHAT and FQNNGV. The CDR3 consists of 16 residues. Trimming took 2 bases from V and 0 from J, leaving 12 bases between them. This CDR3 is CASSLRNSQSTDTQYF. CDR3 bases: TGTGCCAGCAGCTTAAGGAACAGCCAAAGCACAGATACGCAGTATTTT.

This clonotype occurred a few times. This chain uses TRBV7-8 with TRBJ2-7, with TRBD2 matching 11 bases. The CDR3 contains 16 residues. CDR1 SGHVS and CDR2 FQNEAQ come from the germline V gene. The trim removed 1 base at V and 6 bases at J, leaving 8 bases unmatched. CDR3 in DNA: TGTGCCAGCAGCTTAGTAGTTAGCGGGAGGGCCACCGAGCAGTACTTC. The encoded protein is CASSLVVSGRATEQYF. The full variable domain, with the rest looked up from reference TRBV7-8 and TRBJ2-7, is GAGVSQSPRYKVAKRGQDVALRCDPISGHVSLFWYQQALGQGPEFLTYFQNEAQLDKSGLPSDRFFAERPEGSVSTLKIQRTQQEDSAVYLCASSLVVSGRATEQYFGPGTRLTVT.

This clonotype has a count of ten or more. As DNA, the CDR3 is TGTGCCAGCAGCCCTCAACTAGCGCCCGGGGAGCTGTTTTTT. Protein: CASSPQLAPGELFF. The chain uses TRBV7-2 and TRBJ2-2; 7 nucleotides line up with TRBD2. In germline, CDR1 is SGHTA, CDR2 FQGNSA. This CDR3 contains 14 residues. V was pared by 5 bases and J by 6 bases, with 6 bases of the junction left unmatched. Full variable domain (rest looked up from reference TRBV7-2 and TRBJ2-2): GAGVSQSPSNKVTEKGKDVELRCDPISGHTALYWYRQSLGQGLEFLIYFQGNSAPDKSGLPSDRFSAERTGGSVSTLTIQRTQQEDSAVYLCASSPQLAPGELFFGEGSRLTVL.

This chain connects TRBV11-2 to TRBJ2-7, with D unclear. The CDR3 has 12 residues. Germline V gives CDR1 SGHAT, CDR2 FQNNGV. V was trimmed by 6 bases and J by 5 bases, leaving 11 bases between them. The CDR3 region is CASSPRIDEQYF. CDR3 sequence (DNA): TGTGCCAGCAGTCCTAGAATCGACGAGCAGTACTTC.

V gene TRBV10-3 combines with J gene TRBJ2-1; D unclear. Trimming left V 0 bases short and J 3 bases short, with 0 bases between. This CDR3 comprises 12 residues. CDR1 and CDR2 (germline): ENHRY, SYGVKD. CDR3 loop: CAISESYNEQFF. DNA for the CDR3: TGTGCCATCAGTGAGTCCTACAATGAGCAGTTCTTC.